Listed below are T cell receptor beta chains from one sample, sequenced in a study of T cells in Graves' hyperthyroidism and ophthalmopathy. TCRdb redid the calling of the multiplex PCR reads with MiXCR, one entry per CDR3 protein. This repertoire shows about 560,000 distinct CDR3 sequences, roughly 14% found once; its top ten account for around 7.5%. Sequences were obtained from blood. All receptors come from a woman between 25 and 40 years old with Graves' hyperthyroidism. Both conserved end residues are part of each CDR3. The D gene is left open where the match is weak. A clone size is listed for some rows: how often the clone was seen (once, few, many), or a class if it is expanded.

.	.	TRBJ2-1	TRBV11-2	CAIAAGGSYNEQFF	TGTGCCATAGCGGCGGGCGGTTCCTACAATGAGCAGTTCTTC
many	.	TRBJ1-2	TRBV11-2	CASSIRSLGLGHANYGYTF	TGTGCCAGCAGCATCCGAAGTCTGGGACTCGGGCACGCTAACTATGGCTACACCTTC
many	TRBD1	TRBJ2-5	TRBV28	CASSPGQGFQETQYF	TGTGCCAGCAGCCCGGGACAGGGGTTCCAAGAGACCCAGTACTTC
many	.	TRBJ1-5	TRBV12-3/TRBV12-4	CASSLARGPDQPQHF	TGTGCCAGCAGTTTGGCCCGGGGGCCCGATCAGCCCCAGCATTTT
many	TRBD1	TRBJ2-7	TRBV28	CASNHDRVGEQYF	TGTGCCAGCAACCATGACAGGGTGGGCGAGCAGTACTTC
.	.	TRBJ2-2	TRBV11-3	CASSAGTGRTGELFF	TGTGCCAGCAGCGCGGGCACGGGAAGGACCGGGGAGCTGTTTTTT
.	TRBD2	TRBJ2-1	TRBV6-2/TRBV6-3	CAIKLAGSWDEQFF	TGTGCCATCAAGCTAGCGGGATCCTGGGATGAGCAGTTCTTC
many	TRBD2	TRBJ2-1	TRBV7-9	CASTPASGRNEQFF	TGTGCCAGCACCCCGGCTAGCGGGAGGAATGAGCAGTTCTTC
few	TRBD1	TRBJ1-4	TRBV7-9	CASSSPGQTNEKLFF	TGTGCCAGCAGCTCCCCGGGACAGACGAATGAAAAACTGTTTTTT
many	.	TRBJ2-7	TRBV30	CAWSVDRTYEQYF	TGTGCCTGGAGTGTCGACCGTACCTACGAGCAGTACTTC
many	.	TRBJ1-6	TRBV11-2	CASSLINSPLHF	TGTGCCAGCAGCTTAATTAATTCACCCCTCCACTTT
.	.	TRBJ1-2	TRBV5-8	CASSLETGPNYGYTF	TGTGCCAGCAGCTTGGAAACAGGCCCTAACTATGGCTACACCTTC
many	TRBD1	TRBJ1-5	TRBV27	CASSLRDRTQPQHF	TGTGCCAGCAGTTTGAGGGACAGGACTCAGCCCCAGCATTTT
.	.	TRBJ2-6	TRBV6-1	CASLRVASALISGANVLTF	TGTGCCAGCCTTCGCGTCGCTAGCGCACTTATCTCTGGGGCCAACGTCCTGACTTTC
many	TRBD2	TRBJ2-1	TRBV29-1	CSVDAATSGAATSYNEQFF	TGCAGCGTTGACGCCGCGACTAGCGGGGCCGCTACCTCCTACAATGAGCAGTTCTTC
.	.	TRBJ1-3	TRBV9	CASSVARAGGENTIYF	TGTGCCAGCAGCGTAGCTCGGGCCGGGGGGGAAAACACCATATATTTT
many	.	TRBJ2-3	TRBV20-1	CSARDDRSATDTQYF	TGCAGTGCTAGAGATGACCGATCGGCCACAGATACGCAGTATTTT
many	.	TRBJ2-1	TRBV15	CATSRDLPGRSYNEQFF	TGTGCCACCAGCAGAGATTTGCCAGGGAGGTCCTACAATGAGCAGTTCTTC
few	.	TRBJ1-3	TRBV20-1	CSARRSVGLSGNTIYF	TGCAGTGCTAGACGGTCAGTGGGCCTCTCTGGAAACACCATATATTTT
few	TRBD2	TRBJ2-1	TRBV6-1	CASSSGISYNEQFF	TGTGCCAGCTCTAGCGGCATTTCCTACAATGAGCAGTTCTTC
many	TRBD2	TRBJ2-7	TRBV20-1	CSTPAPGGPAYEQYF	TGCAGCACCCCGGCCCCGGGAGGACCAGCCTACGAGCAGTACTTC
.	.	TRBJ2-5	TRBV11-2	CASSQGRSERGAEETQYF	TGCGCCAGCAGCCAAGGGCGAAGTGAGAGGGGGGCGGAAGAGACCCAGTACTTC
.	TRBD2	TRBJ2-5	TRBV6-1	CASSLSGVLQETQYF	TGTGCCAGCAGCCTCAGCGGGGTCCTCCAAGAGACCCAGTACTTC
many	TRBD1	TRBJ1-2	TRBV11-2	CASSLGGRTGASGYTF	TGTGCCAGCAGCTTAGGAGGGCGGACAGGGGCTAGTGGCTACACCTTC
few	.	TRBJ2-7	TRBV12-3/TRBV12-4	CASSLLDEGYEQYF	TGTGCCAGCAGCCTCCTCGATGAGGGCTACGAGCAGTACTTC
many	.	TRBJ1-5	TRBV15	CATSTRAMSGNQPQHF	TGTGCCACCAGCACGCGGGCCATGAGCGGGAATCAGCCCCAGCATTTT
many	TRBD2	TRBJ2-2	TRBV5-1	CASSLVAGVATGELFF	TGCGCCAGCAGCTTGGTAGCGGGAGTTGCCACCGGGGAGCTGTTTTTT
many	.	TRBJ2-1	TRBV5-1	CASSVGFVESSYNEQFF	TGCGCCAGCTCGGTGGGTTTTGTTGAGAGCTCCTACAATGAGCAGTTCTTC
many	TRBD2	TRBJ2-3	TRBV7-8	CASSSAASGRSADTQYF	TGTGCCAGCAGCTCAGCCGCTAGCGGGAGGTCGGCAGATACGCAGTATTTT
many	TRBD2	TRBJ2-1	TRBV24-1	CATSDRTSGYAEQFF	TGTGCCACCAGTGACCGGACTAGCGGGTACGCTGAGCAGTTCTTC
many	.	TRBJ2-1	TRBV6-1	CASRVGGSDEQFF	TGTGCCAGCAGGGTTGGGGGCTCCGATGAGCAGTTCTTC
.	TRBD1	TRBJ2-1	TRBV6-2/TRBV6-3	CASSVPLIRQGDNEQFF	TGTGCCAGCAGCGTTCCCCTTATCCGACAGGGAGACAATGAGCAGTTCTTC
many	.	TRBJ2-7	TRBV12-5	CASGWELYEQYF	TGTGCTAGTGGTTGGGAGTTGTACGAGCAGTACTTC
.	TRBD1	TRBJ2-3	TRBV29-1	CSVEDRLVDRVSDTQYF	TGCAGCGTTGAAGATAGACTCGTAGACAGGGTATCCGATACGCAGTATTTT
.	.	TRBJ1-1	TRBV10-3	CAISESGMGTEAFF	TGTGCCATCAGTGAGTCAGGTATGGGCACTGAAGCTTTCTTT
.	.	TRBJ1-2	TRBV19	CASTIPTGHDGYTF	TGTGCCAGCACGATACCCACAGGGCACGACGGCTACACCTTC
.	.	TRBJ2-5	TRBV6-5	CASSYSRVGETQYF	TGTGCCAGCAGTTACAGTAGGGTCGGGGAGACCCAGTACTTC
.	.	TRBJ2-1	TRBV30	CAWSVHGNKQFF	TGTGCCTGGTCCGTACATGGGAATAAGCAGTTCTTC
few	.	TRBJ1-2	TRBV15	CATSTKRNYGYTF	TGTGCCACCAGCACAAAGAGAAACTATGGCTACACCTTC
many	.	TRBJ2-7	TRBV20-1	CSARDVRDPTYEQYF	TGCAGTGCTAGAGACGTACGGGACCCAACCTACGAGCAGTACTTC